This entry lists 20 T cell receptor beta chains sequenced from one sample in a study of blood T cell repertoires in COVID-19. Assay: immunoSEQ multiplex PCR; the TCRdb copy retains only in-frame clones and omits some. The sample has around 320,000 clones; roughly 90% are singletons. The sample consisted of PBMCs or T cells enriched from blood (not recorded which). The receptors stem from a woman aged 30 to 39 who had been exposed to COVID-19.

V is TRBV14 and J is TRBJ1-5; perhaps TRBD1 as D (5 bases). Germline V gene data show CDR1 as SGHDN and CDR2 as FVKESK. There are 12 residues in the CDR3. The germline V and J ends were trimmed by 3 bases and 7 bases, with 7 bases remaining between them. The CDR3 coding sequence is TGTGCCAGCAGCCATCACAGGCAGCCCCAGCATTTT. Its protein is CASSHHRQPQHF.

The V gene is TRBV7-9, the J gene TRBJ2-7; 7 bases line up with TRBD1. Germline V gene sequence: CDR1 SEHNR, CDR2 FQNEAQ (reference sequence). The CDR3 runs to 16 residues. V shed 3 bases and J 3 bases; nucleotides not matched to a gene: 11. The CDR3 region is CASSFAKTGTLYEQYF. CDR3 in DNA: TGTGCCAGCAGCTTCGCCAAGACAGGGACCCTCTACGAGCAGTACTTC.

This clone has a count of ten or more. The junction and the germline gene differ at one end; a read error may be behind it. The chain couples TRBV10-2 to TRBJ1-1; D not resolved. The CDR3 sequence is 11 residues long. Germline lookup yields CDR1 WSHSY and CDR2 SAAADI. The CDR3 nucleotides are TGCGCCAGCACCCAAAACAGTGAAGCTTTCTTT. This sequence encodes CASTQNSEAFF.

This clone was seen once. The chain is built from TRBV5-1 and TRBJ1-1, with 8 nucleotides matching TRBD1. CDR3 length: 14 amino acids. The germline V gene has CDR1 SGHRS and CDR2 YFSETQ. V was pared by 0 bases and J by 8 bases, with 6 bases of the junction left unmatched. This CDR3 is CASSLGQGLGEAFF. The CDR3, as DNA: TGCGCCAGCAGCTTGGGACAGGGGTTAGGGGAAGCTTTCTTT.

This clone has a single count. The chain carries TRBV19 and TRBJ1-5; D is perhaps TRBD1 (5 bases). The CDR3 runs 13 residues. Trimming pared 11 bases from V and 0 bases from J, leaving 11 bases between. Germline V gives CDR1 LNHDA, CDR2 SQIVND (reference sequence). This chain's CDR3 is CAAGTYSNQPQHF. The CDR3 DNA is TGTGCCGCTGGGACTTATAGCAATCAGCCCCAGCATTTT.

The CDR3 nucleotides are TGCAGCGTTGAATCCGACAGGGGTAATGGAAACACCATATATTTT. Protein sequence: CSVESDRGNGNTIYF. This chain joins TRBV29-1 and TRBJ1-3, with 8 bases fitting TRBD1. Losses at the gene ends were 2 bases for V and 3 bases for J; bases not matched to a gene: 6. Looked up from germline, CDR1 is SQVTM and CDR2 is ANQGSEA. The CDR3 extends over 15 amino acids.

This chain connects TRBV29-1 to TRBJ2-1; 12 nucleotides match TRBD2. Germline V gene lookup returns CDR1 SQVTM and CDR2 ANQGSEA. The length of the CDR3 is 17 residues. J lost 2 bases, V lost 6 bases, and 11 bases had no gene match. The CDR3 bases are TGCAGCGTGGCGCGGACTAGCGGGGAATCCACCTACAATGAGCAGTTCTTC. This gives the protein CSVARTSGESTYNEQFF.

The genes are TRBV19 and TRBJ1-5; perhaps TRBD1 as D (6 bases). Germline CDR1 is LNHDA and CDR2 is SQIVND (reference sequence). Trimming pared 5 bases from V and 3 bases from J, leaving 8 bases between. The CDR3 sequence is 13 residues long. The CDR3 DNA is TGTGCCAGTAGTGGACAGCTCAATCAGCCCCAGCATTTT. The encoded protein is CASSGQLNQPQHF. The full variable domain, completed using reference TRBV19 and TRBJ1-5, is DGGITQSPKYLFRKEGQNVTLSCEQNLNHDAMYWYRQDPGQGLRLIYYSQIVNDFQKGDIAEGYSVSREKKESFPLTVTSAQKNPTAFYLCASSGQLNQPQHFGDGTRLSIL.

The J gene is TRBJ1-1, the V gene TRBV21-1; the tabulated D call, TRBD1, remains unverified against the DNA. TRBV21-1 is listed as a pseudogene. There are 14 residues in the CDR3. The CDR3: CASSKTDRDTEAFF. The CDR3 DNA follows: TGTGCCAGCAGCAAAACGGACAGGGACACTGAAGCTTTCTTT.

The rearrangement links TRBV2 to TRBJ2-7; D may be TRBD1 (5 bases). The CDR3 runs 16 residues. The V end was cut by 3 bases, the J end by 0 bases, with 15 bases between. The germline gives CDR1 SNHLY, CDR2 FYNNEI. The CDR3 nucleotides read TGTGCCAGCAGTGAGCAAAGGGGTAGCACCTCCTACGAGCAGTACTTC. This encodes CASSEQRGSTSYEQYF.

This chain uses TRBV11-2 with TRBJ1-2; TRBD1 matches at 8 bases. J lost 7 bases, V lost 1 base, and 5 bases had no gene match. This CDR3 comprises 14 residues. Germline V lookup: CDR1 SGHAT, CDR2 FQNNGV. The CDR3 DNA reads TGTGCCAGCAGCTTAGTTCAGGGGGCCGGTGGCTACACCTTC. Translating gives CASSLVQGAGGYTF. Together with reference TRBV11-2 and TRBJ1-2, the CDR3 gives the full variable domain: EAGVAQSPRYKIIEKRQSVAFWCNPISGHATLYWYQQILGQGPKLLIQFQNNGVVDDSQLPKDRFSAERLKGVDSTLKIQPAKLEDSAVYLCASSLVQGAGGYTFGSGTRLTVV.

The chain uses TRBV12-5 and TRBJ1-1; TRBD1 is a possible D gene (5 bases). CDR3 size: 12 residues. The germline V gene has CDR1 LGHNT and CDR2 FRNRAP. Trimming stripped 3 bases from V and 8 bases from J, with 10 bases between. CDR3 amino acids: CASGFQGAEAFF. CDR3 nucleotide sequence: TGTGCTAGTGGTTTCCAGGGCGCCGAAGCTTTCTTT.

V usage is TRBV2 and J usage is TRBJ2-5; 7 bases match TRBD2. CDR3 size: 15 residues. The J segment lost 5 bases and the V segment lost 5 bases, leaving 11 bases of the junction unmatched. Germline assignment: CDR1 SNHLY and CDR2 FYNNEI. The CDR3 spells CASSPQGGARETQYF. CDR3 DNA: TGTGCCAGCAGTCCCCAGGGAGGGGCTAGGGAGACCCAGTACTTC.

The rearrangement links TRBV5-6 to TRBJ1-2, with 8 bases that match TRBD1. This CDR3 comprises 15 residues. The trim removed 4 bases at V and 2 bases at J, leaving 7 bases unmatched. In germline, CDR1 is SGHDT, CDR2 YYEEEE. CDR3 residues: CASSTPDRGNYGYTF. The DNA of the CDR3 is TGTGCCAGCAGCACCCCAGACAGGGGAAACTATGGCTACACCTTC. The full variable domain, completed using reference TRBV5-6 and TRBJ1-2, is DAGVTQSPTHLIKTRGQQVTLRCSPKSGHDTVSWYQQALGQGPQFIFQYYEEEERQRGNFPDRFSGHQFPNYSSELNVNALLLGDSALYLCASSTPDRGNYGYTFGSGTRLTVV.

The rearrangement links TRBV6-5 to TRBJ1-1, with D possibly being TRBD1 (5 bases). Germline assignment: CDR1 MNHEY and CDR2 SVGAGI. Trimming took off 6 bases at V and 5 bases at J, with 13 bases between the two ends. CDR3 length: 13 residues. This CDR3 is CASSEGRRTEAFF. The CDR3 bases are TGTGCCAGCAGCGAGGGGAGGAGAACTGAAGCTTTCTTT.

About this clone itself: Other DNA sequences in the sample encode the same CDR3. The chain carries TRBV19 and TRBJ2-7; 9 bases match TRBD1. The germline V gene encodes CDR1 LNHDA and CDR2 SQIVND (reference sequence). J was trimmed by 0 bases and V by 3 bases; bases with no gene match: 3. This CDR3 has 15 amino acids. CDR3 amino acids: CASSMGQGGSYEQYF. The CDR3 DNA reads TGTGCCAGTAGTATGGGACAGGGAGGCTCCTACGAGCAGTACTTC.

The genes are TRBV6-4 and TRBJ1-6; 7 nucleotides agree with TRBD1. CDR1 and CDR2 (germline): MRHNA, SNTAGT. V shed 5 bases and J 7 bases; nucleotides not matched to a gene: 5. The CDR3 is 14 residues long. The CDR3 spells CASSWDSRNSPLHF. The CDR3 nucleotides read TGTGCCAGCAGTTGGGACAGTAGGAATTCACCCCTCCACTTT.

This chain connects TRBV9 to TRBJ1-2; TRBD1 aligns across 7 bases. Germline CDR1 is SGDLS and CDR2 is YYNGEE. Trimming cost V 4 bases and J 4 bases; bases outside gene matches: 10. The CDR3 extends over 15 amino acids. The CDR3 spells CASSPIPGTVYGYTF. The CDR3 DNA is TGTGCCAGCAGCCCGATCCCCGGGACAGTCTATGGCTACACCTTC. Complete variable domain (other parts from reference TRBV9 and TRBJ1-2): DSGVTQTPKHLITATGQRVTLRCSPRSGDLSVYWYQQSLDQGLQFLIQYYNGEERAKGNILERFSAQQFPDLHSELNLSSLELGDSALYFCASSPIPGTVYGYTFGSGTRLTVV.

The chain employs TRBV5-1 and TRBJ2-1, with a weak D call TRBD1 (5 bases). The CDR3 length is 13 residues. V was shortened by 4 bases and J by 6 bases, with 11 bases between the two germline ends. The germline V gene has CDR1 SGHRS and CDR2 YFSETQ. Here the CDR3 reads CASSLAGPNEQFF. DNA for the CDR3: TGCGCCAGCAGCCTCGCAGGGCCCAATGAGCAGTTCTTC.

The chain has TRBV5-5 and TRBJ2-7; D remains unclear. The V gene's germline CDR1 is SGHKS and CDR2 YYEKEE (reference sequence). V shed 0 bases and J shed 0 bases, with 10 bases lying between them. The CDR3 consists of 15 residues. CDR3 residues: CASSLAGYTSYEQYF. In DNA form, the CDR3 reads TGTGCCAGCAGCTTGGCCGGGTACACCTCCTACGAGCAGTACTTC.